These 24 T cell receptor beta chains were all obtained from the same sample, sequenced in a study of tumor-infiltrating lymphocytes in primary liver carcinoma. A constant-region primer served to make TCR beta cDNA from about 530 ng total RNA. Libraries for TCR beta were built through three nested multiplex PCR rounds, which together made up a slightly modified ARM-PCR procedure. Use of TRBV1-TRBV30 forward primers with a C-beta reverse primer characterized the first two PCR rounds, which lasted about 11 cycles each. TCRdb re-called the multiplex PCR reads through MiXCR, storing one row per CDR3 protein. This table holds about 66,000 distinct CDR3 sequences, about 71% found once. Joint extraction of RNA and DNA used 20-30 mg of bulk tissue that was unsorted. The sample taken for sequencing was liver tumor tissue from sampling region 4. Indicated subset: tumor region T4, right-lateral pole. The receptors shown here come from a man aged 35-49 years with primary liver carcinoma and hepatitis B virus infection.

This clonotype was seen repeatedly, ten times or more. The genes are TRBV6-5 and TRBJ2-1, with 8 bases aligning to TRBD2. V lost 5 bases and J lost 9; bases outside the gene matches: 9. The germline gives CDR1 MNHEY, CDR2 SVGAGI. The CDR3 extends over 14 amino acids. The CDR3 reads CASSQVGGVVEQFF. The CDR3 DNA reads as TGTGCCAGCAGTCAAGTCGGGGGGGTGGTTGAGCAGTTCTTC.

The CDR3 sequence: CASSPGTRNYEQYF. The CDR3 DNA follows: TGTGCCAGCAGCCCCGGGACTAGAAACTACGAGCAGTACTTC. The V gene is TRBV9, the J gene TRBJ2-7, with TRBD2 matching over 8 bases. The V gene end was trimmed by 4 bases and the J gene end by 3 bases; junction bases not matched to a gene: 6. Germline V gene lookup returns CDR1 SGDLS and CDR2 YYNGEE. The CDR3 covers 14 residues.

Regarding this clonotype: One end of the junction does not line up with germline, which may come from a read error. The chain uses TRBV10-3 and TRBJ2-7; 7 nucleotides align to TRBD2. The germline V gene has CDR1 ENHRY and CDR2 SYGVKD. This CDR3 is 13 amino acids long. The CDR3 spells CAIKAGTPYEHYF. CDR3 sequence (DNA): TGTGCCATTAAAGCGGGGACTCCCTACGAGCATTACTTC.

This clonotype appeared once. Here the CDR3 omits its conserved ending phenylalanine or tryptophan, so a read error is the likely source. The DNA is omitted, as the CDR3 cannot be located on it reliably, and the CDR3 follows TCRdb's listing. The chain recombines TRBV12-3 or TRBV12-4 with TRBJ2-1; the table calls TRBD2, which could not be checked here. With termini counted, the CDR3 has 14 amino acids. The CDR3 sequence: CASKGLAGYNEQFI.

In this sample, this clonotype turned up once. The chain has TRBV11-2 and TRBJ2-3, with D unresolved. Germline V gives CDR1 SGHAT, CDR2 FQNNGV. The CDR3 runs to 12 residues. The CDR3, as DNA: TGTCTCAGCTGCAAATCCACAGATACGCAGTATTTT. Protein product: CLSCKSTDTQYF.

This clonotype was recorded many times. The CDR3 coding sequence is TGTGCCAGCAGCCCCGGGACAGGGGGCGCGGGGACCGGGGAGCTGTTTTTT. The encoded protein is CASSPGTGGAGTGELFF. The rearrangement joins TRBV12-3 or TRBV12-4 to TRBJ2-2, with TRBD1 matching 12 bases. The CDR3 runs 17 residues. With 6 bases clipped from V and 5 bases from J, the junction kept 10 bases outside the gene matches.

This clonotype appeared a few times. A much larger clone lies one base from this, so it may be a read error. The chain links TRBV10-3 to TRBJ2-6; tentatively, D is TRBD1 or TRBD2 (5 bases each). The CDR3 spans 16 residues. Per the germline V gene, CDR1 is ENHRY and CDR2 is SYGVKD. The CDR3 DNA is TGTGCCACCAGTGCTACTTGGGGGAGCGGGGCCAACGTCCTGACTTTC. Protein: CATSATWGSGANVLTF.

Details on this clonotype: At one end, the junction sequence differs from germline, possibly due to a read error. The V call is TRBV6-1, the J call TRBJ2-3; 7 bases align to TRBD2. Germline assignment: CDR1 MNHNS and CDR2 SASEGT. The CDR3 covers 14 residues. CDR3 nucleotides: TGTGCCAGTAGTGAAGGCGGGAGCTCAGATACGCGGTATTTT. Amino acids: CASSEGGSSDTRYF.

The chain links TRBV11-2 to TRBJ2-6; D is tentatively TRBD1 or TRBD2 (5 bases each). V was clipped by 3 bases and J by 6 bases, with 15 bases between them. Germline loops: CDR1 SGHAT, CDR2 FQNNGV. This CDR3 has 16 amino acids. CDR3 bases: TGTGCCAGCAGCTTGGATGTCGGGGCTGTGGCCAACGTCCTGACTTTC. This translates into CASSLDVGAVANVLTF. The variable domain in full, completed from reference TRBV11-2 and TRBJ2-6, reads EAGVAQSPRYKIIEKRQSVAFWCNPISGHATLYWYQQILGQGPKLLIQFQNNGVVDDSQLPKDRFSAERLKGVDSTLKIQPAKLEDSAVYLCASSLDVGAVANVLTFGAGSRLTVL.

This chain connects TRBV11-2 to TRBJ1-2; D gene ambiguous. The CDR3 runs 14 residues. CDR1 and CDR2 from the germline V gene are SGHAT and FQNNGV. V was trimmed by 6 bases and J by 7 bases, leaving 18 bases between them. The CDR3 DNA reads as TGTGCCAGCAGGTTATACCAATGGCCGGGTGGCTACACCTTC. It yields the protein CASRLYQWPGGYTF.

This clonotype has a single count. The junction departs from germline at one end; a sequencing error may be responsible. The gene calls are TRBV6-1 and TRBJ2-2; 11 nucleotides match TRBD2. CDR3 length: 14 amino acids. CDR1 MNHNS and CDR2 SASEGT come from the germline V gene. In DNA, the CDR3 is TGTGCCAGCGGGGGACTAGCGGTGACCGGGGGGCTGTCTTTT. Translated: CASGGLAVTGGLSF.

In the case of this clonotype: As the CDR3 is not closed by the conserved phenylalanine or tryptophan, this likely results from a read error. The genes are TRBV6-6 and TRBJ1-6; the D gene is possibly TRBD1 (5 bases). The CDR3 covers 15 residues. Per the germline V gene, CDR1 is MNHNY and CDR2 is SVGAGI (reference sequence). CDR3 sequence (DNA): TGTGCCAGCAGACCCTCGCAGGGTGTTAATTCATCCCTCCACTAT. Translated, it gives CASRPSQGVNSSLHY.

On this clonotype: Given the absence of the conserved phenylalanine or tryptophan at the CDR3 end, a read error is likely. No DNA is shown, since the ends of the CDR3 on it are uncertain; the CDR3 is the one TCRdb lists. The chain combines TRBV5-4 with TRBJ2-1. Per the germline V gene, CDR1 is SGHNT and CDR2 is YYREEE (reference sequence). 13 amino acids form the CDR3, both terminal residues included. The CDR3 reads CASSPDGYNERFL.

Of note for this clonotype: One end of the junction does not line up with germline, which may come from a read error. CDR3 amino acids: CANSQVGRGGNTEAFF. The CDR3 DNA is TGTGCCAACAGCCAAGTTGGCAGGGGAGGGAACACGGAAGCTTTCTTT. J is TRBJ1-1 and V is TRBV14; D is possibly TRBD1 (6 bases). The CDR3 is 16 residues long. Germline lookup yields CDR1 SGHDN and CDR2 FVKESK.

This clonotype was recorded once. Likely a read error: the CDR3 ends without its conserved phenylalanine or tryptophan. The rearrangement joins TRBV4-2 to TRBJ2-1; no reliable D call. Trimming stripped 4 bases from V and 9 bases from J, with 16 bases between. Germline values: CDR1 LGHNA, CDR2 YNFKEQ. The CDR3 covers 14 residues. The CDR3 protein is CASSLGHSEIEQFL. In DNA, the CDR3 is TGTGCCAGCAGCCTAGGGCACAGCGAGATTGAGCAGTTCCTC.

On this clonotype itself: A much larger clone differs by one base, so this may be a read error. The V call is TRBV28, the J call TRBJ1-4; 7 nucleotides line up with TRBD1. Germline lookup yields CDR1 MDHEN and CDR2 SYDVKM. The CDR3 extends over 15 amino acids. V gave up 8 bases and J gave up 3 bases; unmatched junction bases: 9. CDR3 amino acids: CASGSQGVANEKLFF. The CDR3 coding sequence is TGTGCCAGCGGAAGTCAGGGGGTGGCTAATGAAAAACTGTTTTTT.

Note on this clonotype: A much larger clone differs from this one at a single base, so this may be a read error. The chain couples TRBV11-2 to TRBJ2-1; D remains ambiguous. V gave up 4 bases and J gave up 9 bases, with 16 bases separating them. The CDR3 runs to 14 residues. Germline V CDR1 and CDR2: SGHAT, FQNNGV. In DNA form, the CDR3 reads TGTGCCAGCAGCTCCGCTGCAGGCGGTAGTGAGCAGTTCTTC. This translates into CASSSAAGGSEQFF.

Of note for this clonotype: The CDR3 does not close with the conserved phenylalanine or tryptophan, likely indicating a read error. The V call is TRBV7-9, the J call TRBJ2-1; 9 bases are a match to TRBD1. Looked up from germline, CDR1 is SEHNR and CDR2 is FQNEAQ (reference sequence). Trimming took 9 bases from V and 7 from J; bases not matched to a gene: 13. The CDR3 totals 15 residues. For the CDR3, the DNA is TGTGCCAGGAGCATGTACAGGGGGCAGAGGAATGAGCAGTTCTTA. Translating gives CARSMYRGQRNEQFL.

The chain employs TRBV30 and TRBJ2-7; 8 nucleotides align to TRBD2. The germline gives CDR1 GTSNPN, CDR2 SVGIG (reference sequence). The junction had 16 bases not matched to a gene; V was cut back by 0 bases and J by 6 bases. The CDR3 sequence is 17 residues long. CDR3 nucleotide sequence: TGTGCCTGGAGTGTAATCCACGCGGGGGGCTACTACTGCGAGCAGTACTTC. Residues: CAWSVIHAGGYYCEQYF.

A few counts support this clonotype. V gene TRBV11-2 combines with J gene TRBJ2-5; D call uncertain. V was clipped by 6 bases and J by 2 bases, with 13 bases between them. Germline V CDR1 and CDR2: SGHAT, FQNNGV. This CDR3 has 14 amino acids. For the CDR3, the DNA is TGTGCCAGCAGTTACATACTGGATCAAGAGACCCAGTACTTC. It is translated as CASSYILDQETQYF.

Notes on this clonotype: Given the absence of the conserved phenylalanine or tryptophan at the CDR3 end, a read error is likely. The DNA is omitted, as the CDR3 cannot be located on it reliably, and the CDR3 follows TCRdb's listing. This chain joins TRBV5-5 and TRBJ2-1; TRBD1, the table's D call, lacks a check against the DNA. Looked up from germline, CDR1 is SGHKS and CDR2 is YYEKEE (reference sequence). The CDR3 is 15 residues long, counting both termini. This CDR3 is CASSPGQGPYNEQLL.

As concerns this clonotype: At one end the junction does not follow the germline gene, possibly because of a read error. The rearrangement links TRBV11-2 to TRBJ2-3, with D maybe TRBD2 (5 bases). The CDR3 totals 15 residues. The germline CDR1 and CDR2 sequences are SGHAT and FQNNGV. CDR3 residues: CASSMLRDRPDTQYF. CDR3 nucleotide sequence: TGTGCCAGCAGCATGCTACGGGATCGGCCAGATACGCAATATTTT.

This chain uses TRBV7-7 with TRBJ2-1; 9 nucleotides line up with TRBD2. From germline, CDR1 is SSHAT and CDR2 FNYEAQ (reference sequence). The CDR3 totals 13 residues. The DNA for the CDR3 is TGTGCTAGTGGACTGGGACTAGCCGATGAGCAGTTCTTC. This sequence encodes CASGLGLADEQFF.

On this clonotype: The junction differs from germline at one of its ends, possibly a read error. This chain links TRBV6-5 with TRBJ2-3, with a weak D call TRBD1 (6 bases). CDR3 size: 15 residues. Germline V CDR1 and CDR2: MNHEY, SVGAGI. This CDR3 is CGSSYFHPGTNTQYF. The DNA of the CDR3 is TGTGGCAGCAGTTACTTCCATCCAGGGACAAATACGCAGTATTTT.